This TCR beta chain is drawn from a study of blood T cells in healthy people across ages. Through a sample-barcoded 5' primer and a J-beta primer mix, a second PCR was run for roughly 6 to 11 cycles. A 12-random-nucleotide template-switch adaptor tagged each cDNA molecule. TCRdb ran MiXCR on the 5' RACE reads and lists one entry per CDR3 protein. The sample has some 1.5 million distinct CDR3 sequences, about 28% seen once. Ranging in age from roughly 6 to 90, the donors were healthy Caucasian individuals from Russia. Total RNA was extracted at no less than 6 micrograms per sample. V lost 1 base, J lost 3 bases, and 4 bases stayed unmatched. In germline, CDR1 is SGHTA, CDR2 FQGNSA. The CDR3 consists of 15 residues.

The clonotype was recovered from a woman in her 30s in good health. Sequencing used blood. V is TRBV7-2 and J is TRBJ2-5, with TRBD1 matching 8 bases. The CDR3, as DNA: TGTGCCAGCAGCTTAGGTTGGACAGGGAAAGAGACCCAGTACTTC. This translates into CASSLGWTGKETQYF.